This T cell receptor (beta chain) was captured by sequencing in a study of blood T cell repertoires in COVID-19. Study details: There were acute and convalescent COVID-19 samples, and they came from the United States, Italy and Spain.

This CDR3 region has 15 residues. Germline CDR1 reads SGDLS; CDR2 reads YYNGEE. With 3 bases clipped from V and 3 bases from J, the junction kept 5 bases outside the gene matches. This clone came up once. Libraries were prepared by immunoSEQ multiplex PCR; TCRdb keeps only in-frame clonotypes and omits some of them. Here the sample spans 150,000 to 200,000 clones, 80% to 95% being singletons. The chain joins TRBV9 to TRBJ2-7; 11 bases fit TRBD1. The sequenced sample was peripheral blood. The origin of this receptor is a man aged 25 to 45 with COVID-19, enrolled during active disease. The CDR3 spells CASSEGTGGYYEQYF. The CDR3 bases are TGTGCCAGCAGCGAAGGGACAGGGGGTTACTACGAGCAGTACTTC.